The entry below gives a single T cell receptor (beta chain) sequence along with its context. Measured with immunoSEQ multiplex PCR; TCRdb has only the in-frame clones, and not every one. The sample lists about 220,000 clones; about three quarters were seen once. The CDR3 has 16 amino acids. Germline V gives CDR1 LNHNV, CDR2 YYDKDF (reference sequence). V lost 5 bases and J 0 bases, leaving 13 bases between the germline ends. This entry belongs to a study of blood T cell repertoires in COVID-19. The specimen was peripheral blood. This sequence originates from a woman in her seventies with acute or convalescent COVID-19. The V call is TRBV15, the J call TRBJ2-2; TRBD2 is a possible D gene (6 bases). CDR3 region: CATSAKLATNTGELFF. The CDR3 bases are TGTGCCACCAGCGCGAAACTAGCAACGAACACCGGGGAGCTGTTTTTT.